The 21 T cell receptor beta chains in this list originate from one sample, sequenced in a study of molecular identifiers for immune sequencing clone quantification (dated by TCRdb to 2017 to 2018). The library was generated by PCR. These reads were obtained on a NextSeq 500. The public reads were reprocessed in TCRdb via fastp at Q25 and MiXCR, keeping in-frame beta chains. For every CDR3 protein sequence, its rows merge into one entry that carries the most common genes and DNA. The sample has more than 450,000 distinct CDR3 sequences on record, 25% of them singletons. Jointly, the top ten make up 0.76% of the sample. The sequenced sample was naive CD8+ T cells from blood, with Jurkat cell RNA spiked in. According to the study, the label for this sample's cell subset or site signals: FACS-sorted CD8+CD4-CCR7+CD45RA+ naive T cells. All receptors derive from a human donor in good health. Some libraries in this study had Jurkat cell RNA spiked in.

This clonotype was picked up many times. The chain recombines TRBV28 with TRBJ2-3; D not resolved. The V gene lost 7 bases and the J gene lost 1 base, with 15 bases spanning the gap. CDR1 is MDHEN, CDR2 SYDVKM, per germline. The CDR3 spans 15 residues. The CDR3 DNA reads TGTGCCAGCACCCCAATTGGGTCCCGCACAGATACGCAGTATTTT. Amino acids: CASTPIGSRTDTQYF.

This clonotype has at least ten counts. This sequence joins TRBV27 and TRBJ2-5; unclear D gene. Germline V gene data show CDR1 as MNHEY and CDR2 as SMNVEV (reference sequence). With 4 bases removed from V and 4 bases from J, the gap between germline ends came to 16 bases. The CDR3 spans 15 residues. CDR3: CASSSDPQGVETQYF. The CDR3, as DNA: TGTGCCAGCAGTTCTGACCCACAAGGTGTAGAGACCCAGTACTTC.

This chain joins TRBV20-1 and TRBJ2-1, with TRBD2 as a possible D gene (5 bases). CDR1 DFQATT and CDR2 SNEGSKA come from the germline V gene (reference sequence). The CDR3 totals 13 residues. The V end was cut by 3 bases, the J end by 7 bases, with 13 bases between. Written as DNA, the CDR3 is TGCAGTGCTAGGAGTAGCGATCGGAATGAGCAGTTCTTC. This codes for CSARSSDRNEQFF.

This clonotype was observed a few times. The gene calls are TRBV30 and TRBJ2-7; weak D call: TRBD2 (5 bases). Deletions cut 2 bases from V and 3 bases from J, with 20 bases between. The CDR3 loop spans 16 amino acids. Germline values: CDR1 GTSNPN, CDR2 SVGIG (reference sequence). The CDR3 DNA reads TGTGCCTGGAGTAATTCACCTGTACTAGTGGGCTACGAGCAGTACTTC. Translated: CAWSNSPVLVGYEQYF.

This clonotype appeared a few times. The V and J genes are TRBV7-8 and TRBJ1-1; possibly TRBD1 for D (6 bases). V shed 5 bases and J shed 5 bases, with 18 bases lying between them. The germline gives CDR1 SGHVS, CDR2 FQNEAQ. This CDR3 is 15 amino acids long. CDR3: CASSAPGAMGTEAFF. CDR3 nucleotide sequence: TGTGCCAGCAGCGCACCAGGGGCCATGGGGACTGAAGCTTTCTTT.

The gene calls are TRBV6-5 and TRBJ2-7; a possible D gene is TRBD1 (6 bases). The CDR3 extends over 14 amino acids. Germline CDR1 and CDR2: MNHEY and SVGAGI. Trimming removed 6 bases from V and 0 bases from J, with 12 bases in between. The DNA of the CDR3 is TGTGCCAGCAGGACAGGACCAAGCTCCTACGAGCAGTACTTC. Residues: CASRTGPSSYEQYF.

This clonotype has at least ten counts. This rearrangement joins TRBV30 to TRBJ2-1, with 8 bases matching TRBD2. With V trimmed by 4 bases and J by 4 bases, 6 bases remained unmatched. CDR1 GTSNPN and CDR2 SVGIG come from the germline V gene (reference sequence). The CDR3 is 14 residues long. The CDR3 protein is CAWNLAGLYNEQFF. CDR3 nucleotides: TGTGCCTGGAACCTAGCGGGTTTATACAATGAGCAGTTCTTC. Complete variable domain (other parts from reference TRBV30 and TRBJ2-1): SQTIHQWPATLVQPVGSPLSLECTVEGTSNPNLYWYRQAAGRGLQLLFYSVGIGQISSEVPQNLSASRPQDRQFILSSKKLLLSDSGFYLCAWNLAGLYNEQFFGPGTRLTVL.

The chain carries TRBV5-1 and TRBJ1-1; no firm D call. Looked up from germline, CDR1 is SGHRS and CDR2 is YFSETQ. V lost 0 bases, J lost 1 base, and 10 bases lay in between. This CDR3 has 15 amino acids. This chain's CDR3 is CASSLGALRNTEAFF. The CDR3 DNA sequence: TGCGCCAGCAGCTTGGGAGCACTCAGGAACACTGAAGCTTTCTTT.

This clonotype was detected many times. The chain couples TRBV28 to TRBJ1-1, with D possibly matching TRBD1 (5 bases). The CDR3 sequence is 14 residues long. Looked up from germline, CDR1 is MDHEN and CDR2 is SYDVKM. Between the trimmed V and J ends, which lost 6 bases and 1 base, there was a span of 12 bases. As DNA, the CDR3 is TGTGCCAGCAGAATAGGGACTCCGAACACTGAAGCTTTCTTT. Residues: CASRIGTPNTEAFF.

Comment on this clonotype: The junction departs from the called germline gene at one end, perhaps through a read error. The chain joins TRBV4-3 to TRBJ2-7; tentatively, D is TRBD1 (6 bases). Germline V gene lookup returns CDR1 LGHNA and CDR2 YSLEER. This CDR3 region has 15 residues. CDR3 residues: CANSQDSARGHEQYF. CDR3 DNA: TGCGCCAACAGCCAAGATTCGGCCAGGGGACACGAGCAGTACTTC.

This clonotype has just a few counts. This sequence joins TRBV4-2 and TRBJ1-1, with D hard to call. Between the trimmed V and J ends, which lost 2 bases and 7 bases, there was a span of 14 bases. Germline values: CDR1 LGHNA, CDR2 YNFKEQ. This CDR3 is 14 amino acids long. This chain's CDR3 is CASSQTTASYEAFF. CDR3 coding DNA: TGTGCCAGCAGCCAAACCACGGCCTCCTATGAAGCTTTCTTT.

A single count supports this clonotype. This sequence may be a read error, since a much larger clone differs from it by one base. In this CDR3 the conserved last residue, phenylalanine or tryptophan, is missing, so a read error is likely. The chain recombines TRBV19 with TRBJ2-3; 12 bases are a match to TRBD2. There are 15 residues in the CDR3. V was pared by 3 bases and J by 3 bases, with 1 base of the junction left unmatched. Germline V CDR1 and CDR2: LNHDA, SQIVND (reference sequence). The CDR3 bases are TGTGCCAGTAGTATGACTAGCGGGGGTACAGATACGCAGTATCTT. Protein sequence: CASSMTSGGTDTQYL.

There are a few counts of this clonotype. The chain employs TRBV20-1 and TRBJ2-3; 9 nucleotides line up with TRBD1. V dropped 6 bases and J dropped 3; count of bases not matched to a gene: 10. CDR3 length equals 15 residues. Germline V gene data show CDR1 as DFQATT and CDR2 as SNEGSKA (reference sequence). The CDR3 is CSARTGTGYTDTQYF. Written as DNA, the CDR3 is TGCAGTGCCAGAACCGGGACAGGGTATACAGATACGCAGTATTTT.

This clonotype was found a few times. As DNA, the CDR3 is TGCAGTGCTAGAGATTGGGGGACTAGCGGGATCGGTGAGCAGTTCTTC. Protein sequence: CSARDWGTSGIGEQFF. The V gene is TRBV20-1, the J gene TRBJ2-1; TRBD2 agrees at 13 bases. Germline loops: CDR1 DFQATT, CDR2 SNEGSKA (reference sequence). CDR3 length: 16 residues. The J segment lost 9 bases and the V segment lost 0 bases, leaving 8 bases of the junction unmatched.

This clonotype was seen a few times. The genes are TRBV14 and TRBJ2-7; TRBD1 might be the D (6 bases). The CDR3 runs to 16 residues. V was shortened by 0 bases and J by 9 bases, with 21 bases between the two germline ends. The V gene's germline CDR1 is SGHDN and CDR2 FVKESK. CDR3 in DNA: TGTGCCAGCAGCCAAGAAGGGGGTGGCCCCAGAGGAAGGCAGTACTTC. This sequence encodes CASSQEGGGPRGRQYF.

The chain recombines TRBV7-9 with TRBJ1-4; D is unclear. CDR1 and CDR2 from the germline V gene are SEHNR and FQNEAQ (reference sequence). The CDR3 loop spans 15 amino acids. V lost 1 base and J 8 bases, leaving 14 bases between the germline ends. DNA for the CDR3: TGTGCCAGCAGCTTAGATGGATCCCTCTTGGAAAAACTGTTTTTT. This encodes CASSLDGSLLEKLFF.

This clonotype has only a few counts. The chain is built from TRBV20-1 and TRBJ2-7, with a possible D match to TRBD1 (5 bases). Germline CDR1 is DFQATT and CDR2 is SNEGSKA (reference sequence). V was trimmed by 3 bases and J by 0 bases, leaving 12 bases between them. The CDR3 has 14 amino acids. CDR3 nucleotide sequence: TGCAGTGCTAGTCCTACGACAGCCTCCTACGAGCAGTACTTC. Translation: CSASPTTASYEQYF.

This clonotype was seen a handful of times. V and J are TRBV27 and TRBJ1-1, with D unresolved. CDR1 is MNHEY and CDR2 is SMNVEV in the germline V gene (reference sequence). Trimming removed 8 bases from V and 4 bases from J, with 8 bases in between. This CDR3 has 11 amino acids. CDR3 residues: CASLSSTEAFF. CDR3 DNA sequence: TGTGCCAGCCTCTCGTCCACTGAAGCTTTCTTT.

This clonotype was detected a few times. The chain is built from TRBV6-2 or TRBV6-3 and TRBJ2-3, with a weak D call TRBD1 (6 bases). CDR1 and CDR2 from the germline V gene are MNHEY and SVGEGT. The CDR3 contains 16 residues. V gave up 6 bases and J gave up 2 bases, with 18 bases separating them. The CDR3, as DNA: TGTGCCAGCAGAAACAGGGCCTCCCTAATCACAGATACGCAGTATTTT. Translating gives CASRNRASLITDTQYF.

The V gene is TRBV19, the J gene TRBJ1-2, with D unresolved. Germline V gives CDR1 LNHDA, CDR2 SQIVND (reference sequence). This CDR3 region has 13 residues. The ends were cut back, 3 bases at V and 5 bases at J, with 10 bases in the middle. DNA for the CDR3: TGTGCCAGTAGTATGTCAGGAGGGTATGGCTACACCTTC. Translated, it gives CASSMSGGYGYTF. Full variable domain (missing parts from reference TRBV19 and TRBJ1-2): DGGITQSPKYLFRKEGQNVTLSCEQNLNHDAMYWYRQDPGQGLRLIYYSQIVNDFQKGDIAEGYSVSREKKESFPLTVTSAQKNPTAFYLCASSMSGGYGYTFGSGTRLTVV.

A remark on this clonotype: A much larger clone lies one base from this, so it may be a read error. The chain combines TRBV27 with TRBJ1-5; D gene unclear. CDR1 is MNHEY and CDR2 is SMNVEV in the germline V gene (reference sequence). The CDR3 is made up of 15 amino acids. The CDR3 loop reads CASSFLPGTNQPPHF. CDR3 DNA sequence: TGTGCCAGCAGTTTTTTACCGGGTACTAATCAGCCCCCGCATTTT.